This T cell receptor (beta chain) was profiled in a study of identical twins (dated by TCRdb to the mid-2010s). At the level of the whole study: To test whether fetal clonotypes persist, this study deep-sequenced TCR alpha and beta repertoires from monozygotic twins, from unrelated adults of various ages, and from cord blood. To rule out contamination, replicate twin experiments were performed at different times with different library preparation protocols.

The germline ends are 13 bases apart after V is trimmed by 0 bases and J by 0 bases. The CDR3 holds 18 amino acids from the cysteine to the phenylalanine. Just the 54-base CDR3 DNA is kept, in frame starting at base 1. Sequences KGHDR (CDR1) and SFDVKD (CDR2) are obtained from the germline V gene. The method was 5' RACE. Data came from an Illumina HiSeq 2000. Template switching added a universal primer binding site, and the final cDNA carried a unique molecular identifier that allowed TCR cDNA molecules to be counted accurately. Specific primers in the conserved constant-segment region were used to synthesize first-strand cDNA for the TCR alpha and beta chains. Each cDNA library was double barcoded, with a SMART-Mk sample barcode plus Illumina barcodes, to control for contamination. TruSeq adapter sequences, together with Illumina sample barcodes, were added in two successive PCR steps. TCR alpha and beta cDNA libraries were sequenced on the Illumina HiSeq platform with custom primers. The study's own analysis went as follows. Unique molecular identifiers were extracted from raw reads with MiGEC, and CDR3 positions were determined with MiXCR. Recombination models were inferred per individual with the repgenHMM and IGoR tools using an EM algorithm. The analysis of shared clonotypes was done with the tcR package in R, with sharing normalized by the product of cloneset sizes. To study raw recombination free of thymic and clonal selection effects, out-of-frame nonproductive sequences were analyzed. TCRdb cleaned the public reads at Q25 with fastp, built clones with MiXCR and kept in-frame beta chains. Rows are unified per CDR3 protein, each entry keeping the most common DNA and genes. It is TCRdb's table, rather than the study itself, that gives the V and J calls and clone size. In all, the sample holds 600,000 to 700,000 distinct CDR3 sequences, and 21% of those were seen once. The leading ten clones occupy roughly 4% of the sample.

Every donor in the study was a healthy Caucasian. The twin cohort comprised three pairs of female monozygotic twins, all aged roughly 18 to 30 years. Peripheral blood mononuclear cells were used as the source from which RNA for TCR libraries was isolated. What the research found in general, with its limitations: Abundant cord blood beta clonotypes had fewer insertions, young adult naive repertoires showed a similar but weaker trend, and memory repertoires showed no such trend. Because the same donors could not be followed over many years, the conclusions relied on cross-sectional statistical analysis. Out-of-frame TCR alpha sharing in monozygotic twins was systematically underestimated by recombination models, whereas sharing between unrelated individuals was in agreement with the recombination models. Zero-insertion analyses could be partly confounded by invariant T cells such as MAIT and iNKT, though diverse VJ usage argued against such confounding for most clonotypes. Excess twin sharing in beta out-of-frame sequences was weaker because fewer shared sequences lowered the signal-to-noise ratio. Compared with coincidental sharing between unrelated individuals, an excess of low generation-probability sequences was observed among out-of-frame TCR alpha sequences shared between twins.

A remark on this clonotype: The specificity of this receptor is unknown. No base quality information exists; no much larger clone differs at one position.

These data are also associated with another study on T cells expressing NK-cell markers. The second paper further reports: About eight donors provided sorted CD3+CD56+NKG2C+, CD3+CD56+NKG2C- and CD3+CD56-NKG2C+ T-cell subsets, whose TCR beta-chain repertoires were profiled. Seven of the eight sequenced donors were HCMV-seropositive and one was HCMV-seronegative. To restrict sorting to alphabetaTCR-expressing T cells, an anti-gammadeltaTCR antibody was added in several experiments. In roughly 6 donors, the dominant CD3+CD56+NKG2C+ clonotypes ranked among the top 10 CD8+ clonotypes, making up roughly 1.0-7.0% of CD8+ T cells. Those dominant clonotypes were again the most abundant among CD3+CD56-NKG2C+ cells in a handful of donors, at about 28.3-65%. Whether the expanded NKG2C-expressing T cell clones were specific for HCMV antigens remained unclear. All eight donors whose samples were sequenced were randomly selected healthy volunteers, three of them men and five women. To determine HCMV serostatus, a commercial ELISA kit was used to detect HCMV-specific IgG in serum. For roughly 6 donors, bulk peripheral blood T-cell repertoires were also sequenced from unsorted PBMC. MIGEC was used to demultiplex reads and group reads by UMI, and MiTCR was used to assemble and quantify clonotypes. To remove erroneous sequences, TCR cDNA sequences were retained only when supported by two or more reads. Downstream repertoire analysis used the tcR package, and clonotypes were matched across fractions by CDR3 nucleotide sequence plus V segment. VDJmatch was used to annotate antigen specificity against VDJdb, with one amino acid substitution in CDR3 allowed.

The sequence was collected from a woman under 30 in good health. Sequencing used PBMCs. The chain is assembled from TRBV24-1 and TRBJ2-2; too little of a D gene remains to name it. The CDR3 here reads CATSDLDEIGSNTGELFF. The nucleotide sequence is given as TGTGCCACCAGTGATTTGGATGAGATAGGCTCGAACACCGGGGAGCTGTTTTTT.